These 16 T cell receptor beta chains were sequenced from one sample in a study of PD-1 blockade in classical Hodgkin lymphoma. The table came from immunoSEQ multiplex PCR; TCRdb's copy has only in-frame clones and leaves some out. The data show 20,000 or so clones, with roughly 80% seen just once and just over 2.5% held by the top ten. The time point is: cycle 4 day 1 (C4D1), after 6 weeks of nivolumab. All the patients suffered relapse after autologous stem cell transplantation, and brentuximab vedotin exposure differed. With magnetic negative selection, CD4+ T cells were purified from PBMCs that had been thawed. This specimen was CD4+ T cells from blood, taken before the fourth cycle of nivolumab. The receptors shown here come from a human donor with classical Hodgkin lymphoma.

The chain joins TRBV11-3 to TRBJ2-2; 7 positions match TRBD2. The CDR3 is made up of 16 amino acids. Trimming cost V 2 bases and J 4 bases; bases outside gene matches: 7. CDR1 is SGHNT and CDR2 is YENEEA in the germline V gene. Written as DNA, the CDR3 is TGTGCCAGCAGCTTACGGGCGGGAGTCAGCACCGGGGAGCTGTTTTTT. As protein: CASSLRAGVSTGELFF.

The rearrangement uses TRBV11-2 and TRBJ2-7; 14 positions agree with TRBD2. Germline V gene lookup returns CDR1 SGHAT and CDR2 FQNNGV. The CDR3 extends over 14 amino acids. J was trimmed by 7 bases and V by 1 base; bases with no gene match: 0. Here the CDR3 DNA reads TGTGCCAGCAGCTTAGGGACTAGCGGGAGGGAGCAGTACTTC. It specifies CASSLGTSGREQYF.

This clone came up once. This chain uses TRBV5-8 with TRBJ2-1; D perhaps matches TRBD2 (6 bases). The CDR3 runs to 14 residues. Trimming left V 5 bases short and J 5 bases short, with 14 bases between. CDR1 and CDR2 (germline): SGHTS, YDEGEE. The CDR3 bases are TGTGCCAGCAGGAACCGGGACTCGCACAATGAGCAGTTCTTC. Its translation: CASRNRDSHNEQFF.

The V call is TRBV29-1, the J call TRBJ2-3, with D possibly called TRBD1 or TRBD2 (6 bases each). The germline V and J ends were trimmed by 0 bases and 3 bases, with 10 bases remaining between them. This CDR3 region has 14 residues. Germline V gives CDR1 SQVTM, CDR2 ANQGSEA. The CDR3 bases are TGCAGCGTTGAAGATTGGGGGGCTACAGATACGCAGTATTTT. It codes for CSVEDWGATDTQYF.

The rearrangement links TRBV6-5 to TRBJ1-2, with D possibly matching TRBD1 (6 bases). The CDR3 is 13 amino acids. V lost 5 bases to trimming and J lost 2 bases, with 9 bases between them. Germline CDR1 and CDR2: MNHEY and SVGAGI. This chain's CDR3 is CASSPTGNYGYTF. The CDR3 DNA reads TGTGCCAGCAGTCCGACAGGAAACTATGGCTACACCTTC.

This clone has a handful of counts. V is TRBV5-1 and J is TRBJ2-5; 13 bases line up with TRBD2. V gave up 0 bases and J gave up 4 bases; unmatched junction bases: 9. CDR3 size: 18 residues. In germline, CDR1 is SGHRS, CDR2 YFSETQ. CDR3 nucleotides: TGCGCCAGCAGCTTGGCCGCCGGGACTAGCGGGAAACGAGAGACCCAGTACTTC. As protein: CASSLAAGTSGKRETQYF.

This sequence joins TRBV6-1 and TRBJ1-2, with D maybe TRBD1 (5 bases). Germline assignment: CDR1 MNHNS and CDR2 SASEGT. The ends were cut back, 4 bases at V and 6 bases at J, with 12 bases in the middle. The CDR3 consists of 13 residues. Here the CDR3 DNA reads TGTGCCAGCAGTGGCAGGGTTCTCGATGGCTACACCTTC. Residues: CASSGRVLDGYTF.

This sequence joins TRBV28 and TRBJ1-3; 8 bases align to TRBD1. V was pared by 6 bases and J by 2 bases, with 12 bases of the junction left unmatched. Germline V gene lookup returns CDR1 MDHEN and CDR2 SYDVKM. This CDR3 comprises 17 residues. CDR3 residues: CASSQMGPRGPGNTIYF. CDR3 coding DNA: TGTGCCAGCAGCCAAATGGGCCCCAGGGGGCCTGGAAACACCATATATTTT.

This clone was seen a few times. V and J are TRBV5-8 and TRBJ1-2; unclear D gene. V dropped 0 bases and J dropped 4 bases, with 7 bases sitting between them. The germline V gene has CDR1 SGHTS and CDR2 YDEGEE. This CDR3 spans 13 amino acids. The CDR3 is CASSLGVVYGYTF. CDR3 DNA: TGTGCCAGCAGCTTGGGGGTCGTCTATGGCTACACCTTC.

This sequence joins TRBV19 and TRBJ2-3; D uncertain. This CDR3 comprises 14 residues. V was shortened by 6 bases and J by 1 base, with 11 bases between the two germline ends. CDR1 and CDR2 (germline): LNHDA, SQIVND (reference sequence). The CDR3 coding sequence is TGTGCCAGTAGACTATCTAGGGGCACAGATACGCAGTATTTT. Its translation: CASRLSRGTDTQYF.

The V call is TRBV7-6, the J call TRBJ1-6; D possibly corresponds to TRBD1 (5 bases). The V gene's germline CDR1 is SGHVS and CDR2 FNYEAQ. Trimming took off 1 base at V and 7 bases at J, with 17 bases between the two ends. This CDR3 comprises 17 residues. CDR3 sequence (DNA): TGTGCCAGCAGCTTAGAGGTTGCGACAGTTGGAAATTCACCCCTCCACTTT. Protein: CASSLEVATVGNSPLHF.

This clone was counted only a few times. The chain has TRBV9 and TRBJ1-3; no definite D call. Looked up from germline, CDR1 is SGDLS and CDR2 is YYNGEE. Trimming stripped 0 bases from V and 0 bases from J, with 4 bases between. CDR3 size: 14 residues. This CDR3 is CASSVDVSGNTIYF. The DNA of the CDR3 is TGTGCCAGCAGCGTAGATGTCTCTGGAAACACCATATATTTT.

The chain has TRBV5-1 and TRBJ1-2; TRBD1 might be the D (6 bases). With 3 bases removed from V and 3 bases from J, the gap between germline ends came to 12 bases. Germline V gene sequence: CDR1 SGHRS, CDR2 YFSETQ. The CDR3 extends over 14 amino acids. In nucleotides, the CDR3 is TGCGCCAGCAGCTATCGGGACAAACACTATGGCTACACCTTC. This translates into CASSYRDKHYGYTF.

The chain combines TRBV11-2 with TRBJ2-3, with D maybe TRBD2 (5 bases). Trimming pared 5 bases from V and 4 bases from J, leaving 16 bases between. The CDR3 spans 15 residues. CDR1 SGHAT and CDR2 FQNNGV come from the germline V gene. CDR3 sequence (DNA): TGTGCCAGCAGCCCCCGCGGAGGCGTAGCAGATACGCAGTATTTT. Residues: CASSPRGGVADTQYF.

The table lists this clone with a few counts. The rearrangement uses TRBV6-1 and TRBJ1-3; TRBD1 matches at 7 bases. The V gene's germline CDR1 is MNHNS and CDR2 SASEGT. This CDR3 has 14 amino acids. Trimming took 9 bases from V and 0 from J; bases not matched to a gene: 5. The CDR3 DNA reads as TGTGCCAGTGCGACAGGGACCTCTGGAAACACCATATATTTT. Residues: CASATGTSGNTIYF.

This clone was detected only a few times. This chain connects TRBV5-4 to TRBJ2-5; D is unresolved. This CDR3 comprises 14 residues. Trimming stripped 0 bases from V and 1 base from J, with 7 bases between. Germline V gives CDR1 SGHNT, CDR2 YYREEE (reference sequence). The CDR3 nucleotides are TGTGCCAGCAGCTTGGAACCCTTCCAAGAGACCCAGTACTTC. It translates to CASSLEPFQETQYF.